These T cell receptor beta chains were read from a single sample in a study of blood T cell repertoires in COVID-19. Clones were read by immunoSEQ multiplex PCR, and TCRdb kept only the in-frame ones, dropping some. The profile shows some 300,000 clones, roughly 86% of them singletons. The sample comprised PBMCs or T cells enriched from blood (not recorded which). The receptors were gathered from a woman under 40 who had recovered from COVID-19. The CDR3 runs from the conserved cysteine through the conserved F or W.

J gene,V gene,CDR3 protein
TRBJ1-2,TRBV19,CASNGVSYGYTF
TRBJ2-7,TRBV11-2,CASSSVRGPSYEQYF
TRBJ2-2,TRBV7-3,CASSLKPAGISTNTGELFF
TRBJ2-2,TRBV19,CASSITGRSGELFF
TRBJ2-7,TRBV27,CASSLGLAPAYEQYF
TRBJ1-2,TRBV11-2,CASTPLTYGYTF
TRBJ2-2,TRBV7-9,CASSQRQGGMTGATGELFF
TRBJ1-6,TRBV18,CATRMTEDGSPLHF
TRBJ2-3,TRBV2,CASSVGQSTDTQYF
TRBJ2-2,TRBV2,CASSGLKDRNGELFF
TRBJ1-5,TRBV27,CASSLSVLRPQHF
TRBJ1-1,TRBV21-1,CASPCISEAFF
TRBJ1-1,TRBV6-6,CASRLTGTEAFF
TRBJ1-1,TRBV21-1,CASSKVDRLLDRTEAFF
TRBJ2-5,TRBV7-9,CASSSSGVSGNF
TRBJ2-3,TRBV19,CASNRGLGTGPDTQYF
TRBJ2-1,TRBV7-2,CASSWTSGPDNEQFF
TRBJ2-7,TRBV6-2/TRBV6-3,CASSYFEAGMAGEQYF
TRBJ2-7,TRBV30,CAWSPLGQGAYYEQYF
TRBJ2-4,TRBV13,CASSLGRLAKNIQYF
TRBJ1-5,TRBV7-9,CASSLGSQPQHF
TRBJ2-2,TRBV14,CASSQGSAGELFF
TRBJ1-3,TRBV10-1,CASSESPTGPGNTIYF
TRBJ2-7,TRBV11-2,CASRLPGQGYYEQYF
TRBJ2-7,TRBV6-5,CASSQLRGEQYF
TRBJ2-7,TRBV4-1,CASSAESSYEQYF
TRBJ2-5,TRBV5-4,CASSLFSSRGRNQYF
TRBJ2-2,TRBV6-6,CASRETSGSPGELFF
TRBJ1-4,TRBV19,CASTTSGKLFF
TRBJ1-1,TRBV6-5,CASEVRGGNTEAFF
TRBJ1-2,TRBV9,CASSADRAHYGYTF
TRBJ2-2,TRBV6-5,CASSYAGGPGAGELFF
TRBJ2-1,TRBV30,CAWSLAGGNEQFF
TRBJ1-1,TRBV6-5,CASSSQGLNTEAFF
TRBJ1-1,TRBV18,CASSPRTGRWDTEAFF
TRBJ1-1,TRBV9,CASSPRRGPMNTEAFF
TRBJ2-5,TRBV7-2,CASSNPWTSVETQYF
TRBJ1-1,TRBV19,CASSFQRGGGEAFF
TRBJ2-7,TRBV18,CASSPGREMTYEQYF
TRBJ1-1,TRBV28,CASSLWLRGDRMNTEAFF
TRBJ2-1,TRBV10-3,CAIRGGQTQFF
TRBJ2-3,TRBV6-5,CASSYGTPDTQYF
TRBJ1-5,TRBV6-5,CASSSRGQGFEPQHF
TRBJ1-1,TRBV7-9,CASSLQTDSTEAFF
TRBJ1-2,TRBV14,CASSHGYGYTF
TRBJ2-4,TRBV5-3,CARNPTGDLITKNIQYF
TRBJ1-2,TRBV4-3,CASSQVPGQGTHGYTF
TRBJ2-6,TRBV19,CASSLDRGASGANVLTF
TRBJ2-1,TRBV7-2,CASSPYASGSFNEQFF
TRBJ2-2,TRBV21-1,CASSKAGREEGVTGELFF
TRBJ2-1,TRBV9,CASSARTSGYNEQFF
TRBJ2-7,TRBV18,CASSPMPGLAIEQYF
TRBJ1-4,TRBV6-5,CASSYGEQGVNEKLFF
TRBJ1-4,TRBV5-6,CASSRGFTNEKLFF
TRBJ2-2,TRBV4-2,CASSQGIAGDTGELFF
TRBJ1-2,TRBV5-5,CATRRKDYGYTF
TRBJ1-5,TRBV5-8,CASSLDQVRDRLGGNQPQHF